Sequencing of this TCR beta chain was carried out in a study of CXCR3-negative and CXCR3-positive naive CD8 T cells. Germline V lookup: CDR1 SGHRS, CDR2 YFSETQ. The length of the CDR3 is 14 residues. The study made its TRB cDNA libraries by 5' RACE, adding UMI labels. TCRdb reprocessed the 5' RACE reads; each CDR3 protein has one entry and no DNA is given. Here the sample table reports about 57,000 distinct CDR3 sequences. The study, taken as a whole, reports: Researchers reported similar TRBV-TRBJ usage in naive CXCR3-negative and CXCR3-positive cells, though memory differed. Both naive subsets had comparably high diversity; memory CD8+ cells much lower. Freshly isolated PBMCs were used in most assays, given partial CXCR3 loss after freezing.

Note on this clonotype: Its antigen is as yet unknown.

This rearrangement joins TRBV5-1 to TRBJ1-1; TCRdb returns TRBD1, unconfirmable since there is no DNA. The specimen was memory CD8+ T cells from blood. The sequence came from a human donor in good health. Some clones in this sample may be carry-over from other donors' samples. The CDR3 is CASSLTGDDTEAFF.